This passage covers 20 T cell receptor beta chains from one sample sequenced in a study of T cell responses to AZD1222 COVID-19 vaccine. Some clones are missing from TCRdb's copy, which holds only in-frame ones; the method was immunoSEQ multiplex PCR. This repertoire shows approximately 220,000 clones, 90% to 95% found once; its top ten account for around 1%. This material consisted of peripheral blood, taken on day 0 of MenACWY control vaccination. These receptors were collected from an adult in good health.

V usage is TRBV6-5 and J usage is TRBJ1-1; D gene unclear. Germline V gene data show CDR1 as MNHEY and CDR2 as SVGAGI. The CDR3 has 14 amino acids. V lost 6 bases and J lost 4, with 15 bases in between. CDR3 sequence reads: CASSPSGRSTEAFF. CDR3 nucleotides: TGTGCCAGCAGCCCCTCGGGGAGGAGCACTGAAGCTTTCTTT.

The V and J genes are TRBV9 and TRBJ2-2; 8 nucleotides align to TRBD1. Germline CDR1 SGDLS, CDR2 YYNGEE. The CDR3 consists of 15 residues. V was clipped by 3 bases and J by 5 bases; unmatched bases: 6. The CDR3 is CASSALTGGTGELFF. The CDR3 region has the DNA TGTGCCAGCAGCGCCCTCACAGGGGGGACCGGGGAGCTGTTTTTT.

CDR3 coding DNA: TGTGCCAGGACTCGAATGGGTCCCGAGCAGTACTTC. Protein product: CARTRMGPEQYF. V and J are TRBV25-1 and TRBJ2-7; D is ambiguous. The germline CDR1 and CDR2 sequences are MGHDK and SYGVNS. CDR3 size: 12 residues. Deletions cut 9 bases from V and 6 bases from J, with 15 bases between.

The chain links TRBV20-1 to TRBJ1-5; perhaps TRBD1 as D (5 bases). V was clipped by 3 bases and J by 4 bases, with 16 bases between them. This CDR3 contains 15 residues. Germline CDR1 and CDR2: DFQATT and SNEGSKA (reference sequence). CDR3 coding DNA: TGCAGTGCTAGTGGGTTCCAGAGACAGAATCAGCCCCAGCATTTT. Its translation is CSASGFQRQNQPQHF.

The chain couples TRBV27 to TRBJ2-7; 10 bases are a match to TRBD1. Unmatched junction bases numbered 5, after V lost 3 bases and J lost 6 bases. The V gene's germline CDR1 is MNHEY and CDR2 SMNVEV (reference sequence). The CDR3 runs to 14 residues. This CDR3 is CASSFRDRGAEQYF. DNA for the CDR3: TGTGCCAGCAGTTTCCGGGACAGGGGAGCCGAGCAGTACTTC.

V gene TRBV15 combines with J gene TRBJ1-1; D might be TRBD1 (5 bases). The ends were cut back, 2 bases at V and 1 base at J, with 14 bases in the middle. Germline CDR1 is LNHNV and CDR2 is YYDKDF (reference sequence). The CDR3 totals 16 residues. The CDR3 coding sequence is TGTGCCACCAGCAGATCCTCGGCGGGGGGGAACACTGAAGCTTTCTTT. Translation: CATSRSSAGGNTEAFF. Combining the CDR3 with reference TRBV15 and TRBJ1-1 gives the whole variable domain DAMVIQNPRYQVTQFGKPVTLSCSQTLNHNVMYWYQQKSSQAPKLLFHYYDKDFNNEADTPDNFQSRRPNTSFCFLDIRSPGLGDTAMYLCATSRSSAGGNTEAFFGQGTRLTVV.

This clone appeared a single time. CDR3 protein: CASSQEPGPAKNIQYF. The CDR3 DNA follows: TGCGCCAGCAGCCAAGAGCCAGGGCCAGCCAAAAACATTCAGTACTTC. J is TRBJ2-4 and V is TRBV4-1; a possible D gene is TRBD1 (5 bases). This CDR3 has 16 amino acids. The V end lost 0 bases, the J end lost 0 bases, and 9 bases lay between the germline ends. Germline CDR1 MGHRA, CDR2 YSYEKL.

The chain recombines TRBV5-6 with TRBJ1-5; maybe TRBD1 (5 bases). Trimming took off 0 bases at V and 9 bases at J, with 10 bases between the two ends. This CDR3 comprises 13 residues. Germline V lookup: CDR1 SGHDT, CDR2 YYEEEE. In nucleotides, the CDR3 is TGTGCCAGCAGCTTGGGTGGGGGGGGGCCCCAGCATTTT. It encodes CASSLGGGGPQHF.

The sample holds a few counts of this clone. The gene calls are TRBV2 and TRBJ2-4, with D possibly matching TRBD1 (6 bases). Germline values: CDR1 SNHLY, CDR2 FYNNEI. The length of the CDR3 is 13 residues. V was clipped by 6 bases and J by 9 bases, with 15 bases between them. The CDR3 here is CASRVTVRGIQYF. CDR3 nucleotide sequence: TGTGCCAGCAGGGTAACAGTCAGGGGCATTCAGTACTTC.

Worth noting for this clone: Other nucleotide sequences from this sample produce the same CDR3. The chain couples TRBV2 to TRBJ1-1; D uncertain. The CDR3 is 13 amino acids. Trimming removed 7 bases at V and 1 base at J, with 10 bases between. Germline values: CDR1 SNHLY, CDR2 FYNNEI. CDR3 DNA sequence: TGTGCCAGCACCGTTGGGGAGAACACTGAAGCTTTCTTT. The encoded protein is CASTVGENTEAFF.

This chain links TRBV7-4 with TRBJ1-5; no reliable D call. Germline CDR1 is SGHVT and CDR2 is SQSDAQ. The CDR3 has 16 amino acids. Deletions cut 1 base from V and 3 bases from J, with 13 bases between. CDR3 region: CASSLGRVRYNQPQHF. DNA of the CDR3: TGTGCCAGCAGCTTAGGCCGGGTTCGGTACAATCAGCCCCAGCATTTT.

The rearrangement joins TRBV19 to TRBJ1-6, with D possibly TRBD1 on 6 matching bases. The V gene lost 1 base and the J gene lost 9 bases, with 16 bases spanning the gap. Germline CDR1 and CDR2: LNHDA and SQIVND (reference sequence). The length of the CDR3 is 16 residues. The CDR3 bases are TGTGCCAGTAGTATAGGCCCTCGTCGAGGGGGTTCACCCCTCCACTTT. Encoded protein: CASSIGPRRGGSPLHF.

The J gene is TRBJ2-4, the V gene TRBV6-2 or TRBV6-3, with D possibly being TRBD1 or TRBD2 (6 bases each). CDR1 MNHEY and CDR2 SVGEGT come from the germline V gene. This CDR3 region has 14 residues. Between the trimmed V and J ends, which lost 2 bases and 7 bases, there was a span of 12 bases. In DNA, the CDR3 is TGTGCCAGCAGTTACAGGGGGGTGGCGAACATTCAGTACTTC. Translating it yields CASSYRGVANIQYF.

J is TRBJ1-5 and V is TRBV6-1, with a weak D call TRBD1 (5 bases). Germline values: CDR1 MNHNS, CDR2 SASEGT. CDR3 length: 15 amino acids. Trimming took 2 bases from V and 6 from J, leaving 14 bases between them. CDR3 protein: CASSEFGGGGQPQHF. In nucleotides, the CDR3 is TGTGCCAGCAGTGAATTTGGGGGGGGTGGTCAGCCCCAGCATTTT.

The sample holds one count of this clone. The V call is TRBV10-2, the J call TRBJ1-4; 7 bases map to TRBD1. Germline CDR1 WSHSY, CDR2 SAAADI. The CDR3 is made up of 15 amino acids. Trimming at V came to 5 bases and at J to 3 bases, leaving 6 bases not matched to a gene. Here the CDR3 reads CASSHRGTANEKLFF. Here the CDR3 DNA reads TGCGCCAGCAGTCACAGGGGAACGGCTAATGAAAAACTGTTTTTT.

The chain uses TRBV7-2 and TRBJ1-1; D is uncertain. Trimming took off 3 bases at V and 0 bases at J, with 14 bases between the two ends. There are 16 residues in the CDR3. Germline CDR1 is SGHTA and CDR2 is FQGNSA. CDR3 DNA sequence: TGTGCCAGCAGCTTTGGAGGGCTCGGGATGAACACTGAAGCTTTCTTT. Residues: CASSFGGLGMNTEAFF.

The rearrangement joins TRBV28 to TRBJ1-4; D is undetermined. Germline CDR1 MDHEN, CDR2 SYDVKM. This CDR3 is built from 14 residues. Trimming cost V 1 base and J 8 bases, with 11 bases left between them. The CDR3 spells CASSLSGRREKLFF. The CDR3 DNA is TGTGCCAGCAGTTTATCCGGGAGACGCGAAAAACTGTTTTTT.

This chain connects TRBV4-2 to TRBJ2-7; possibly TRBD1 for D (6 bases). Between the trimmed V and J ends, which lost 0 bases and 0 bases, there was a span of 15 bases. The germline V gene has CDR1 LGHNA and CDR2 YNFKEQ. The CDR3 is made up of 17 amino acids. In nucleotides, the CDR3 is TGTGCCAGCAGCCAAGAGGTGGGGGCCAGGAGCTCCTACGAGCAGTACTTC. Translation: CASSQEVGARSSYEQYF.

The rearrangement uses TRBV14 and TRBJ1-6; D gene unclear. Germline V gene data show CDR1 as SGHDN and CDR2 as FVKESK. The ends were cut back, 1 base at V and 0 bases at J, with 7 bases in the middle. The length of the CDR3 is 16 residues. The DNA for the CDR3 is TGTGCCAGCAGCCAAGGGGAGAGCTCCTATAATTCACCCCTCCACTTT. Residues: CASSQGESSYNSPLHF. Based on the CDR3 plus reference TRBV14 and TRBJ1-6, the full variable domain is EAGVTQFPSHSVIEKGQTVTLRCDPISGHDNLYWYRRVMGKEIKFLLHFVKESKQDESGMPNNRFLAERTGGTYSTLKVQPAELEDSGVYFCASSQGESSYNSPLHFGNGTRLTVT.

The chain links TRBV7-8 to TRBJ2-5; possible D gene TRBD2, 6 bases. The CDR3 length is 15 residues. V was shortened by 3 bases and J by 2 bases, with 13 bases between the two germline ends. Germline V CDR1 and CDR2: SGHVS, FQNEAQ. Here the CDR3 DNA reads TGTGCCAGCAGCTTCCGGGCGCGGGGACAAGAGACCCAGTACTTC. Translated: CASSFRARGQETQYF.